What follows is one T cell receptor beta chain and its context. There are a few counts of this clone. Its antigen remains unidentified. Base qualities are missing; no much larger clone stands one base away. The record originates from a study of T cell responses to AZD1222 COVID-19 vaccine (dated by TCRdb to the early 2020s). Describing the broader study: TCR sequencing was performed for 230 to 250 trial participants, of whom around 200 were given two doses of AZD1222 and some 26 were given two doses of MenACWY control vaccine. Trial participants were enrolled into age subgroups of 18-55, 56-69 and 70-plus years, which contained roughly 150, 30 and 60 TCR-sequenced participants, respectively.

The CDR3 regions of human TCRbeta chains were analyzed by immunosequencing. In the source study's methods: Repertoire TCRs were checked for matches against a reference library of SARS-CoV-2-specific TCRs that had been generated using the MIRA antigen-specificity platform. Breadth was defined as the fraction of unique TCRs that were SARS-CoV-2-associated, and depth was defined as the fraction of total T cells that were SARS-CoV-2-associated. Using the MIRA data, every spike-specific TCR was mapped to the spike region that the TCR reacted to and assigned to either a CD4 or a CD8 class. Log10-transformed breadth and depth values were compared by one-way ANOVA with Sidak's multiple comparisons tests. Not all clones reach the TCRdb copy of this immuneACCESS table, which keeps in-frame sequences only. Checked studies attribute under half of the gap to unresolved V genes and leave the rest unexplained. D and trimming were read from the DNA, whereas the V and J calls and clone size are those reported in that table. The sample table holds 120,000 to 150,000 clones, of which approximately 89% were seen once. The top ten hold roughly 1.7% of the sample.

The paper's findings and limits, for the study overall: Reportedly, close to half of the unique spike-specific TCRs recognized epitopes lying outside the regions that are mutated in the B.1.351 and B.1.1.7 variants. Because no day 14 peak-response samples were available, repertoires were characterized only after the peak T cell response. Conclusions about previously exposed vaccinees are limited because only five to seven AZD1222 recipients were SARS-CoV-2 seropositive at baseline. A significant rise in spike-specific TCR breadth and depth was observed after two AZD1222 doses relative to day 0 and relative to MenACWY recipients. Participants were mostly white British, with more females than males. The authors suggested clonal diversity may have been underestimated. The 56-69-year group was small, and its depth increase did not reach significance, likely because of low power. Vaccine-associated CD4 TCRs spanned the whole spike protein, with dominant responses in regions 160-218 and 743-854.

According to the study, the label for this sample's time point signals: about 28 days (+/-7) after the second vaccine dose. Because spike-specific TCR depth and breadth did not differ between the two schedules, AZD1222 recipients who got a second dose at roughly 4 weeks were pooled with those who got a second dose at roughly 12 weeks. Samples from vaccinated people were obtained from the UK trials COV001 and COV002, which included a single-blind randomized controlled phase 2/3 trial of AZD1222 (ChAdOx1 nCoV-19) in healthy adults. For TCRbeta chain sequencing, PBMC samples were collected from trial participants at day 0 and at day 28 after the second dose. The sequence came from an adult who received the AZD1222 COVID-19 vaccine. Sequences were derived from peripheral blood, sampled 28 days after the second AZD1222 dose.

The CDR3 protein is CASSLSFNRPSPLHF. The sequenced DNA: TGTGCCAGCAGTTTGTCTTTTAACAGGCCTTCACCCCTCCACTTT. Here the chain combines TRBV28 and TRBJ1-6, and possibly TRBD1, on 5 matching bases. From a lookup of the germline V gene, CDR1 and CDR2 are MDHEN and SYDVKM. V loses 3 bases, J loses 9 bases, and the germline ends lie 15 bases apart. Taken from cysteine to phenylalanine, the CDR3 has 15 residues. Just CDR3 DNA is preserved here, 45 bases in frame from base 1. Full variable domain (CDR3 extended with the reference TRBV28 and TRBJ1-6 proteins): DVKVTQSSRYLVKRTGEKVFLECVQDMDHENMFWYRQDPGLGLRLIYFSYDVKMKEKGDIPEGYSVSREKKERFSLILESASTNQTSMYLCASSLSFNRPSPLHFGNGTRLTVT.